These 9 T cell receptor beta chains share one sample of origin, sequenced in a study of blood T cell repertoires in COVID-19. Produced via immunoSEQ multiplex PCR; TCRdb's table is partial and in-frame only. The data contain 7,500 to 9,000 clones, around 84% of them singletons. Sequenced material: peripheral blood. These receptors originate from a human donor in a cohort sampled during active COVID-19.

The chain links TRBV9 to TRBJ1-2, with a weak D call TRBD1 (5 bases). The germline CDR1 and CDR2 sequences are SGDLS and YYNGEE. CDR3 length: 14 residues. Trimming pared 4 bases from V and 8 bases from J, leaving 18 bases between. CDR3 residues: CASSSWDQAGGYTF. In DNA, the CDR3 is TGTGCCAGCAGCTCCTGGGACCAGGCGGGGGGCTACACCTTC.

This clone occurred a few times. The chain carries TRBV24-1 and TRBJ2-3, with TRBD2 matching over 13 bases. Germline V gene lookup returns CDR1 KGHDR and CDR2 SFDVKD. The CDR3 contains 18 residues. V was pared by 4 bases and J by 2 bases, with 8 bases of the junction left unmatched. In nucleotides, the CDR3 is TGTGCCACCAGTGAGAACGGACTAGCGGGGGTACCCACAGATACGCAGTATTTT. This gives the protein CATSENGLAGVPTDTQYF.

The rearrangement uses TRBV28 and TRBJ2-1, with 12 nucleotides matching TRBD2. Germline trimming cut 4 bases from V and 2 bases from J; bases unmatched to any gene: 3. The CDR3 contains 16 residues. Germline assignment: CDR1 MDHEN and CDR2 SYDVKM. CDR3: CASSSPSGGAYNEQFF. CDR3 sequence (DNA): TGTGCCAGCAGTTCCCCTAGCGGGGGGGCCTACAATGAGCAGTTCTTC.

This clone was detected only a few times. The V call is TRBV5-4, the J call TRBJ1-5; maybe TRBD1 (6 bases). V was clipped by 4 bases and J by 0 bases, with 8 bases between them. The CDR3 totals 14 residues. The germline V gene encodes CDR1 SGHNT and CDR2 YYREEE (reference sequence). In nucleotides, the CDR3 is TGTGCCAGCAGCGCGACAGGTAGCAATCAGCCCCAGCATTTT. As protein: CASSATGSNQPQHF.

The rearrangement uses TRBV28 and TRBJ2-5, with 9 bases matching TRBD1. The germline gives CDR1 MDHEN, CDR2 SYDVKM. J gave up 6 bases and V 6 bases, and 11 bases lay outside the gene matches. CDR3 length: 15 amino acids. DNA of the CDR3: TGTGCCAGCAGCGCAGAAAGGACAGGGGAAAAGACCCAGTACTTC. It translates to CASSAERTGEKTQYF. Using reference TRBV28 and TRBJ2-5 for the parts outside the CDR3, the full variable domain is DVKVTQSSRYLVKRTGEKVFLECVQDMDHENMFWYRQDPGLGLRLIYFSYDVKMKEKGDIPEGYSVSREKKERFSLILESASTNQTSMYLCASSAERTGEKTQYFGPGTRLLVL.

The chain carries TRBV29-1 and TRBJ1-5; no definite D call. This CDR3 comprises 15 residues. V was clipped by 6 bases and J by 2 bases, with 17 bases between them. Germline assignment: CDR1 SQVTM and CDR2 ANQGSEA. The CDR3 nucleotides are TGCAGCGTCCGTCAAACTGGGAGCGGCAATCAGCCCCAGCATTTT. This translates into CSVRQTGSGNQPQHF.

The V and J genes are TRBV12-3 or TRBV12-4 and TRBJ1-2; 8 nucleotides align to TRBD1. The V and J ends lost 3 bases and 4 bases, in that order; junction bases with no gene match: 1. This CDR3 region has 13 residues. For the CDR3, the DNA is TGTGCCAGCAGTTTGCAGGGGGCCTATGGCTACACCTTC. Protein: CASSLQGAYGYTF.

The V and J genes are TRBV4-1 and TRBJ2-7; 10 bases align to TRBD1. Germline CDR1 reads MGHRA; CDR2 reads YSYEKL. J lost 4 bases, V lost 4 bases, and 4 bases had no gene match. The CDR3 is 14 amino acids. CDR3 in amino acids: CASSLDRGTYEQYF. The DNA for the CDR3 is TGCGCCAGCAGCCTGGACAGGGGGACGTACGAGCAGTACTTC.

This sequence joins TRBV30 and TRBJ1-3; D is unclear. CDR3 length equals 14 residues. The germline CDR1 and CDR2 sequences are GTSNPN and SVGIG (reference sequence). Trimming left V 0 bases short and J 4 bases short, with 10 bases between. This CDR3 reads CAWSVERRGNTIYF. In DNA, the CDR3 is TGTGCCTGGAGTGTAGAGAGGAGAGGAAACACCATATATTTT.